This T cell receptor beta chain is from a study of T cells in Graves' hyperthyroidism and ophthalmopathy. Whole-study findings and limits: The blood repertoire included most of the expanded thyroid clonotypes above 0.001.

Remarks on this clonotype: What it binds is not known.

Regions amplified from RNA transcripts were the TCR beta CDR3 regions. A first-round RT-PCR of the TCR CDR3 used the HTBI primer set. TCRdb used MiXCR to reprocess the multiplex PCR reads, holding one entry per CDR3 protein. The sample includes 600,000 to 650,000 distinct CDR3 sequences, roughly 20% of them seen just once. Germline-derived CDR1 and CDR2 are SGHAT and FQNNGV. The CDR3 consists of 12 residues. Deletions cut 5 bases from V and 5 bases from J, with 9 bases between. The rearrangement joins TRBV11-2 to TRBJ1-2; D is unresolved. This sequence was found in a man younger than 40 with Graves' ophthalmopathy. Sequencing input: blood. The CDR3 sequence is CASSAIGYGYTF. The CDR3 coding sequence is TGTGCCAGCAGCGCTATAGGTTATGGCTACACCTTC. The full variable domain, completed using reference TRBV11-2 and TRBJ1-2, is EAGVAQSPRYKIIEKRQSVAFWCNPISGHATLYWYQQILGQGPKLLIQFQNNGVVDDSQLPKDRFSAERLKGVDSTLKIQPAKLEDSAVYLCASSAIGYGYTFGSGTRLTVV.